The 12 T cell receptor beta chains below all came from one sample that was sequenced in a study of shared clonotypes between healthy human individuals. TCRdb's table, derived via immunoSEQ multiplex PCR, lists solely in-frame clones and lacks some. The data hold 650,000 to 800,000 clones, with around 92% observed a single time. As defined, naive CD8 cells were CD45RO-negative and positively selected for CCR7, with terminally differentiated effector memory CD45RA+ cells excluded. The source material was naive CD8+ T cells sorted from blood. These receptor sequences come from a man aged 25 to 40 in good health.

The rearrangement joins TRBV5-5 to TRBJ2-7; D unclear. This CDR3 spans 14 amino acids. V shed 4 bases and J shed 0 bases, with 11 bases lying between them. Germline assignment: CDR1 SGHKS and CDR2 YYEKEE (reference sequence). In DNA form, the CDR3 reads TGTGCCAGCAGCCCAAGGACCAACTCCTACGAGCAGTACTTC. Translation: CASSPRTNSYEQYF.

The chain uses TRBV30 and TRBJ2-7; TRBD2 agrees at 10 bases. The V segment lost 1 base and the J segment 3 bases; nucleotides outside the gene matches: 3. Per germline, CDR1 GTSNPN and CDR2 SVGIG (reference sequence). The CDR3 covers 14 residues. Here the CDR3 reads CAWSGLAGVYEQYF. The DNA of the CDR3 is TGTGCCTGGAGTGGGCTAGCGGGAGTCTACGAGCAGTACTTC.

This sequence joins TRBV11-3 and TRBJ2-1, with TRBD2 matching 14 bases. V shed 5 bases and J 9 bases; nucleotides not matched to a gene: 18. Looked up from germline, CDR1 is SGHNT and CDR2 is YENEEA. The CDR3 is 19 residues long. DNA of the CDR3: TGTGCCAGCAGCACCGAGGGTCGACTAGCGGGAGGGCTCCAGGGTGAGCAGTTCTTC. Encoded protein: CASSTEGRLAGGLQGEQFF.

The chain employs TRBV7-9 and TRBJ2-7, with D perhaps TRBD2 (5 bases). Trimming left V 5 bases short and J 1 base short, with 12 bases between. In germline, CDR1 is SEHNR, CDR2 FQNEAQ (reference sequence). The CDR3 spans 14 residues. The CDR3 bases are TGTGCCAGCAGCCGACTCGAGCGGTCCTACGAGCAGTACTTC. As protein: CASSRLERSYEQYF.

The chain couples TRBV18 to TRBJ2-3; the D is unclear. CDR1 and CDR2 (germline): KGHSH, LQKENI. V was pared by 3 bases and J by 0 bases, with 13 bases between. The CDR3 extends over 16 amino acids. The CDR3 protein is CASSPGPSSSTDTQYF. Here the CDR3 DNA reads TGTGCCAGCTCACCCGGGCCATCTTCTAGCACAGATACGCAGTATTTT.

The rearrangement uses TRBV5-4 and TRBJ2-1; TRBD1 agrees at 7 bases. The CDR3 is made up of 14 amino acids. The trim removed 1 base at V and 2 bases at J, leaving 0 bases unmatched. The V gene's germline CDR1 is SGHNT and CDR2 YYREEE (reference sequence). The CDR3 is CASSLRGPYNEQFF. In DNA form, the CDR3 reads TGTGCCAGCAGCTTGAGGGGGCCCTACAATGAGCAGTTCTTC.

The gene calls are TRBV5-1 and TRBJ2-7, with TRBD1 identical over 7 bases. This CDR3 spans 15 amino acids. V trimming: 4 bases; J trimming: 2 bases; junction bases outside the gene matches: 9. CDR1 is SGHRS, CDR2 YFSETQ, per germline. CDR3 sequence reads: CASSTEYRGAYEQYF. The CDR3 DNA reads as TGCGCCAGCAGCACGGAGTACAGGGGAGCCTACGAGCAGTACTTC.

This rearrangement joins TRBV11-2 to TRBJ2-7; unclear D gene. The length of the CDR3 is 15 residues. Germline values: CDR1 SGHAT, CDR2 FQNNGV. Trimming removed 5 bases from V and 3 bases from J, with 17 bases in between. CDR3 residues: CASSPITLADYEQYF. Written as DNA, the CDR3 is TGTGCCAGCAGCCCCATAACCTTAGCCGACTACGAGCAGTACTTC.

V is TRBV6-1 and J is TRBJ1-2, with a possible D match to TRBD1 (5 bases). The CDR3 has 15 amino acids. Looked up from germline, CDR1 is MNHNS and CDR2 is SASEGT. Between the trimmed V and J ends, which lost 1 base and 3 bases, there was a span of 12 bases. CDR3 DNA: TGTGCCAGCAGTGAAGTCGGCGGAGGGGACTATGGCTACACCTTC. The encoded protein is CASSEVGGGDYGYTF.

The chain combines TRBV7-9 with TRBJ1-4; D is uncertain. CDR3 length equals 14 residues. With 5 bases removed from V and 4 bases from J, the gap between germline ends came to 11 bases. Looked up from germline, CDR1 is SEHNR and CDR2 is FQNEAQ (reference sequence). For the CDR3, the DNA is TGTGCCAGCAGCCCCCTCGGGGATAATGAAAAACTGTTTTTT. Translation: CASSPLGDNEKLFF.

This chain links TRBV15 with TRBJ2-5; TRBD2 might be the D (6 bases). Gene TRBJ2-7 matches the end of the DNA better, so the J call may be wrong. This CDR3 region has 13 residues. Germline-derived CDR1 and CDR2 are LNHNV and YYDKDF (reference sequence). CDR3 nucleotides: TGTGCCACTGGTTCGACTAGCTCCTACGAGCAGTACTTC. Protein: CATGSTSSYEQYF.

This clone was seen at least ten times. Other DNA variants within this sample encode the same CDR3. J is TRBJ1-5 and V is TRBV27; unclear D gene. Trimming shortened V by 2 bases and J by 1 base, and 6 bases separated the two germline ends. This CDR3 has 14 amino acids. Germline loops: CDR1 MNHEY, CDR2 SMNVEV (reference sequence). This CDR3 is CASSLGVSNQPQHF. Here the CDR3 DNA reads TGTGCCAGCAGTTTAGGAGTGAGCAATCAGCCCCAGCATTTT.